The 32 T cell receptor beta chains given below trace back to one sample, sequenced in a study of T cell responses to AZD1222 COVID-19 vaccine. Measured with immunoSEQ multiplex PCR; TCRdb has only the in-frame clones, and not every one. The sample comprises about 97,000 clones, roughly 88% of which are singletons, and over 2.5% rests with the top ten. The sample was peripheral blood, taken on day 0 of AZD1222 vaccination. The receptor set was obtained from an adult in good health.

The CDR3 nucleotides read TGTGCCAGCAGCCCCTCCGCAGGGGATACGCAGTATTTT. It yields the protein CASSPSAGDTQYF. The chain couples TRBV7-2 to TRBJ2-3; tentatively, D is TRBD1 (5 bases). Trimming cost V 5 bases and J 6 bases, with 12 bases left between them. Germline-derived CDR1 and CDR2 are SGHTA and FQGNSA. This CDR3 has 13 amino acids.

This clone was counted a few times. This sequence joins TRBV28 and TRBJ1-2, with D maybe TRBD1 (5 bases). The CDR3 spans 11 residues. Trimming took off 6 bases at V and 6 bases at J, with 8 bases between the two ends. Germline CDR1 MDHEN, CDR2 SYDVKM. The CDR3: CASRGDNGYTF. Here the CDR3 DNA reads TGTGCCAGCAGGGGGGATAATGGCTACACCTTC.

The gene calls are TRBV4-2 and TRBJ2-3; unclear D gene. This CDR3 comprises 14 residues. From germline, CDR1 is LGHNA and CDR2 YNFKEQ. The ends were cut back, 0 bases at V and 0 bases at J, with 4 bases in the middle. The CDR3 sequence: CASSQEPSTDTQYF. CDR3 in DNA: TGTGCCAGCAGCCAAGAACCAAGCACAGATACGCAGTATTTT.

The chain employs TRBV19 and TRBJ1-1; 9 bases align to TRBD1. The CDR3 has 13 residues. In germline, CDR1 is LNHDA, CDR2 SQIVND (reference sequence). The V and J ends lost 9 bases and 7 bases, in that order; junction bases with no gene match: 9. DNA for the CDR3: TGTGCCAGCTCTATTACAGGGGGCGATGAAGCTTTCTTT. It encodes CASSITGGDEAFF.

The rearrangement uses TRBV23-1 and TRBJ1-6, with D possibly matching TRBD1 (5 bases). TRBV23-1 falls under the ORF class, with uncertain function. The CDR3 runs to 13 residues. V lost 7 bases to trimming and J lost 7 bases, with 11 bases between them. This chain's CDR3 is CASTGTDNSPLHF. For the CDR3, the DNA is TGCGCCAGCACCGGGACTGACAATTCACCCCTCCACTTT.

The chain has TRBV19 and TRBJ1-2; 7 nucleotides align to TRBD1. V shed 8 bases and J 0 bases; nucleotides not matched to a gene: 6. This CDR3 contains 14 residues. The germline V gene has CDR1 LNHDA and CDR2 SQIVND (reference sequence). The CDR3 region is CASAGTDANYGYTF. The CDR3 region has the DNA TGTGCCAGTGCCGGGACAGATGCTAACTATGGCTACACCTTC.

This rearrangement joins TRBV4-2 to TRBJ2-5; 7 nucleotides agree with TRBD2. The CDR3 sequence is 15 residues long. V was pared by 0 bases and J by 4 bases, with 5 bases of the junction left unmatched. In germline, CDR1 is LGHNA, CDR2 YNFKEQ. This chain's CDR3 is CASSQERGTVETQYF. As DNA, the CDR3 is TGTGCCAGCAGCCAAGAGCGGGGGACGGTAGAGACCCAGTACTTC.

The chain employs TRBV7-9 and TRBJ2-5; 8 positions agree with TRBD1. CDR3 length equals 15 residues. Germline V gene lookup returns CDR1 SEHNR and CDR2 FQNEAQ (reference sequence). Trimming at V came to 4 bases and at J to 1 base, leaving 5 bases not matched to a gene. This CDR3 reads CASSSGQELQETQYF. CDR3 coding DNA: TGTGCCAGCAGCTCGGGACAGGAGCTCCAAGAGACCCAGTACTTC.

CDR3 region: CASSPGQGASNEKLFF. The CDR3 nucleotides read TGTGCCAGCAGCCCGGGACAGGGGGCCAGTAATGAAAAACTGTTTTTT. The rearrangement links TRBV5-8 to TRBJ1-4; TRBD1 aligns across 12 bases. V shed 4 bases, J shed 4 bases, and the junction held 5 bases outside the gene matches. Germline CDR1 and CDR2: SGHTS and YDEGEE. The CDR3 is made up of 16 amino acids.

The V and J genes are TRBV7-3 and TRBJ2-2; D gene uncertain. The CDR3 covers 11 residues. V gave up 6 bases and J gave up 9 bases, with 8 bases separating them. Germline V gene sequence: CDR1 SGHTA, CDR2 FQGTGA. CDR3 DNA sequence: TGTGCCAGCAGTCAAGGGAGGGAGCTGTTTTTT. It encodes CASSQGRELFF.

The chain carries TRBV11-2 and TRBJ2-7; 11 bases map to TRBD2. CDR1 SGHAT and CDR2 FQNNGV come from the germline V gene. V lost 4 bases and J lost 3; bases outside the gene matches: 5. CDR3 length: 15 amino acids. The CDR3 loop is CASSSGTSGIYEQYF. The CDR3 DNA is TGTGCCAGCAGCTCGGGGACTAGCGGTATCTACGAGCAGTACTTC. Complete variable domain (other parts from reference TRBV11-2 and TRBJ2-7): EAGVAQSPRYKIIEKRQSVAFWCNPISGHATLYWYQQILGQGPKLLIQFQNNGVVDDSQLPKDRFSAERLKGVDSTLKIQPAKLEDSAVYLCASSSGTSGIYEQYFGPGTRLTVT.

The chain uses TRBV10-1 and TRBJ2-1, with no clear D. Germline V gives CDR1 WNHNN, CDR2 SYGVQD (reference sequence). V lost 3 bases to trimming and J lost 5 bases, with 11 bases between them. CDR3 length equals 14 residues. The DNA for the CDR3 is TGCGCCAGCAGTGATTTAGTCGATCACAATGAGCAGTTCTTC. As protein: CASSDLVDHNEQFF.

The V gene is TRBV12-3 or TRBV12-4, the J gene TRBJ1-6; no reliable D call. CDR3 length: 13 amino acids. V dropped 5 bases and J dropped 8 bases, with 10 bases sitting between them. This CDR3 reads CASSRDLHSPLHF. The CDR3 DNA sequence: TGTGCCAGCAGTCGGGATCTACATTCACCCCTCCACTTT.

The chain couples TRBV27 to TRBJ1-1; the match to TRBD1 covers 8 bases. Germline loops: CDR1 MNHEY, CDR2 SMNVEV (reference sequence). Losses at the gene ends were 8 bases for V and 2 bases for J; bases not matched to a gene: 13. The CDR3 contains 16 residues. The CDR3 sequence: CASGPYRGGPNTEAFF. In DNA form, the CDR3 reads TGTGCCAGCGGCCCCTACAGGGGGGGCCCCAACACTGAAGCTTTCTTT.

The CDR3 reads CASSPSDLTYEQYF. CDR3 sequence (DNA): TGTGCCAGCAGCCCTTCGGACCTAACCTACGAGCAGTACTTC. V is TRBV7-9 and J is TRBJ2-7, with D hard to call. CDR3 length equals 14 residues. From germline, CDR1 is SEHNR and CDR2 FQNEAQ (reference sequence). V was pared by 5 bases and J by 2 bases, with 13 bases between.

In DNA, the CDR3 is TGTGCCAGCGGGTCAGGACGAGGGCATCAGCCCCAGCATTTT. This gives the protein CASGSGRGHQPQHF. This rearrangement joins TRBV6-5 to TRBJ1-5; D is unclear. Trimming stripped 8 bases from V and 5 bases from J, with 16 bases between. The CDR3 runs 14 residues. Germline V lookup: CDR1 MNHEY, CDR2 SVGAGI.

The chain joins TRBV18 to TRBJ1-1; 7 positions match TRBD1. Germline CDR1 KGHSH, CDR2 LQKENI. The V segment lost 5 bases and the J segment 1 base; nucleotides outside the gene matches: 4. The CDR3 is 14 residues long. In DNA, the CDR3 is TGTGCCAGCTCAGTACAGGGGAAGAACACTGAAGCTTTCTTT. It encodes CASSVQGKNTEAFF.

Only one count was recorded for this clone. This chain uses TRBV14 with TRBJ1-2; TRBD1 aligns across 11 bases. V shed 2 bases, J shed 4 bases, and the junction held 6 bases outside the gene matches. The CDR3 is 16 residues long. Germline V gene sequence: CDR1 SGHDN, CDR2 FVKESK. The CDR3 nucleotides are TGTGCCAGCAGCCAAAACCTAGGACAGGGGGCCTATGGCTACACCTTC. Translating gives CASSQNLGQGAYGYTF.

The chain joins TRBV5-5 to TRBJ2-7; no clear D. CDR1 and CDR2 (germline): SGHKS, YYEKEE (reference sequence). The CDR3 is 13 amino acids. Trimming pared 2 bases from V and 0 bases from J, leaving 6 bases between. For the CDR3, the DNA is TGTGCCAGCAGCTTCGGCGGCTCCTACGAGCAGTACTTC. It specifies CASSFGGSYEQYF.

This rearrangement joins TRBV11-3 to TRBJ2-3; D not certain. Germline CDR1 reads SGHNT; CDR2 reads YENEEA. This CDR3 has 14 amino acids. The ends were cut back, 2 bases at V and 5 bases at J, with 11 bases in the middle. The CDR3 spells CASSLTRGVDTQYF. The DNA for the CDR3 is TGTGCCAGCAGCTTAACGCGTGGCGTAGATACGCAGTATTTT.

This rearrangement joins TRBV5-6 to TRBJ1-4; D is unresolved. The CDR3 is 16 amino acids. Germline lookup yields CDR1 SGHDT and CDR2 YYEEEE. V was shortened by 5 bases and J by 1 base, with 15 bases between the two germline ends. In DNA, the CDR3 is TGTGCCAGCAGTTATTTCGGTGAACTAACTAATGAAAAACTGTTTTTT. Translated: CASSYFGELTNEKLFF.

V usage is TRBV3-1 (or the pseudogene TRBV3-2) and J usage is TRBJ1-3, with D unclear. The V gene lost 1 base and the J gene lost 4 bases, with 8 bases spanning the gap. Per the germline V gene, CDR1 is LGHDT and CDR2 is YNNKEL (reference sequence). This CDR3 region has 14 residues. The CDR3 sequence: CASSQVPGGNTIYF. The CDR3 DNA reads as TGTGCCAGCAGCCAAGTACCGGGCGGAAACACCATATATTTT.

The chain couples TRBV6-5 to TRBJ1-2; D is undetermined. Germline CDR1 reads MNHEY; CDR2 reads SVGAGI. The CDR3 covers 13 residues. The V gene lost 7 bases and the J gene lost 2 bases, with 11 bases spanning the gap. The DNA for the CDR3 is TGTGCCAGCAATGTCGCCGGGAACTATGGCTACACCTTC. This encodes CASNVAGNYGYTF.

The chain carries TRBV6-6 and TRBJ1-5, with TRBD1 identical over 7 bases. CDR3 length: 13 amino acids. From germline, CDR1 is MNHNY and CDR2 SVGAGI (reference sequence). V lost 5 bases, J lost 3 bases, and 1 base stayed unmatched. In DNA form, the CDR3 reads TGTGCCAGCAGTGGACAGGACAATCAGCCCCAGCATTTT. This translates into CASSGQDNQPQHF.

DNA of the CDR3: TGTGCCAGCAGCTTAGCCGGGCGGAATTCACCCCTCCACTTT. Residues: CASSLAGRNSPLHF. The V and J genes are TRBV7-8 and TRBJ1-6; D remains unclear. The CDR3 runs to 14 residues. From germline, CDR1 is SGHVS and CDR2 FQNEAQ. V was shortened by 0 bases and J by 7 bases, with 7 bases between the two germline ends.

The V and J genes are TRBV9 and TRBJ2-2; 8 bases are a match to TRBD1. The CDR3 has 16 amino acids. The V gene end was trimmed by 0 bases and the J gene end by 5 bases; junction bases not matched to a gene: 6. Germline CDR1 is SGDLS and CDR2 is YYNGEE. The CDR3 sequence is CASSVAQTGVTGELFF. DNA for the CDR3: TGTGCCAGCAGCGTAGCTCAGACAGGGGTTACCGGGGAGCTGTTTTTT.

The chain recombines TRBV4-2 with TRBJ1-2; TRBD1 matches at 7 bases. The CDR3 length is 14 residues. V trimming: 2 bases; J trimming: 7 bases; junction bases outside the gene matches: 7. In germline, CDR1 is LGHNA, CDR2 YNFKEQ. The CDR3 spells CASSQSTGQFGYTF. CDR3 DNA: TGTGCCAGCAGCCAATCAACGGGACAGTTTGGCTACACCTTC.

This clone was detected many times. The rearrangement joins TRBV5-1 to TRBJ1-2, with 8 bases lining up with TRBD1. Losses at the gene ends were 4 bases for V and 6 bases for J; bases not matched to a gene: 11. The germline CDR1 and CDR2 sequences are SGHRS and YFSETQ. CDR3 length equals 15 residues. The CDR3 reads CASSHDPMTGDGYTF. The CDR3 DNA is TGCGCCAGCAGCCACGACCCAATGACAGGGGATGGCTACACCTTC.

This chain connects TRBV5-6 to TRBJ1-6, with D uncertain. CDR1 is SGHDT and CDR2 is YYEEEE in the germline V gene. V lost 7 bases, J lost 6 bases, and 14 bases lay in between. The CDR3 length is 14 residues. CDR3 coding DNA: TGTGCCAGCGGCAAAAGGGAAAGTAATTCACCCCTCCACTTT. It translates to CASGKRESNSPLHF. The full variable domain, rest sourced from reference TRBV5-6 and TRBJ1-6, is DAGVTQSPTHLIKTRGQQVTLRCSPKSGHDTVSWYQQALGQGPQFIFQYYEEEERQRGNFPDRFSGHQFPNYSSELNVNALLLGDSALYLCASGKRESNSPLHFGNGTRLTVT.

The rearrangement uses TRBV10-2 and TRBJ2-5; 9 nucleotides align to TRBD1. CDR1 is WSHSY, CDR2 SAAADI, per germline. V dropped 6 bases and J dropped 4; count of bases not matched to a gene: 6. This CDR3 has 14 residues. The DNA of the CDR3 is TGCGCCAGCAGCCCAGACAGGGGGAGAGAGACCCAGTACTTC. Translating it yields CASSPDRGRETQYF.

V usage is TRBV6-1 and J usage is TRBJ1-1; the match to TRBD1 covers 10 bases. J gave up 6 bases and V 2 bases, and 12 bases lay outside the gene matches. The CDR3 has 17 residues. Germline V gene sequence: CDR1 MNHNS, CDR2 SASEGT. The CDR3 here is CASSEKSDRGFSAEAFF. CDR3 DNA: TGTGCCAGCAGTGAAAAGTCGGACAGGGGGTTTTCAGCTGAAGCTTTCTTT.

The rearrangement uses TRBV7-2 and TRBJ2-6; D possibly corresponds to TRBD2 (6 bases). Trimming stripped 3 bases from V and 4 bases from J, with 13 bases between. Germline V gene lookup returns CDR1 SGHTA and CDR2 FQGNSA. The CDR3 spans 16 residues. The CDR3 DNA sequence: TGTGCCAGCAGCTTGTCAGGAGGGCGAGGGGCCAACGTCCTGACTTTC. As protein: CASSLSGGRGANVLTF.